This is a list of T cell receptor beta chains from one sample in a study of regulatory T cells in long-lasting Graves disease. TCRdb fed the multiplex PCR reads into MiXCR, producing one record per CDR3 protein. The data show under 700,000 distinct CDR3 sequences, roughly 16% seen once. The data were also submitted as part of a second study, on T cells in Graves' hyperthyroidism and ophthalmopathy.

Specimen: peripheral blood mononuclear cells (PBMCs), collected at new diagnosis, from a patient treated with antithyroid drugs. The receptor source for this set is a woman aged 35-65 years with Graves disease. Both conserved end residues are part of each CDR3. A D gene is named only where the DNA matches it firmly. Expanded clones get a size class; other rows say once, few or many, or leave the size out.

>TRBV12-3/TRBV12-4|TRBJ2-7|few|-|12
CASSATAYEQYF
TGTGCCAGCAGTGCGACGGCCTACGAGCAGTACTTC
>TRBV7-9|TRBJ2-2|many|-|16
CASSPRMGVGTGELFF
TGTGCCAGCAGCCCAAGGATGGGAGTAGGGACCGGGGAGCTGTTTTTT
>TRBV12-3/TRBV12-4|TRBJ1-5|-|-|14
CASTTNRLYQPQHF
TGTGCCAGCACCACAAATAGGCTCTATCAGCCCCAGCATTTT
>TRBV7-9|TRBJ2-5|-|-|12
CASSIMGETQYF
TGTGCCAGCAGCATCATGGGCGAGACCCAGTACTTC
>TRBV12-3/TRBV12-4|TRBJ2-2|-|TRBD1|14
CASSPQGVGGELFF
TGTGCCAGCAGTCCTCAGGGGGTGGGCGGGGAGCTGTTTTTT
>TRBV12-3/TRBV12-4|TRBJ2-5|many|-|14
CASSWRSRTETQYF
TGTGCCAGCAGTTGGAGGTCTAGAACGGAGACCCAGTACTTC
>TRBV19|TRBJ1-4|-|TRBD1|15
CASTRTGGENEKLFF
TGTGCCAGTACGCGGACAGGGGGAGAAAATGAAAAACTGTTTTTT
>TRBV2|TRBJ1-2|many|TRBD1|13
CASSEGDRGGYTF
TGTGCCAGCAGTGAAGGAGACAGGGGTGGCTACACCTTC
>TRBV5-1|TRBJ2-1|many|-|14
CASSLMSSYNEQFF
TGCGCCAGCAGCTTAATGAGCTCCTACAATGAGCAGTTCTTC
>TRBV25-1|TRBJ2-2|-|TRBD2|15
CASRPSGGGTGELFF
TGTGCCAGCAGACCTAGCGGGGGTGGCACCGGGGAGCTGTTTTTT
>TRBV11-2|TRBJ1-2|many|-|14
CASSLERGGYGYTF
TGTGCCAGCAGCTTAGAACGGGGAGGCTATGGCTACACCTTC
>TRBV12-3/TRBV12-4|TRBJ2-1|-|-|10
CASRGVEQFF
TGTGCCAGCAGGGGGGTTGAGCAGTTCTTC
>TRBV19|TRBJ1-1|-|-|15
CASSIVLGGDTEAFF
TGTGCCAGTAGTATTGTCTTAGGGGGGGACACTGAAGCTTTCTTT
>TRBV12-3/TRBV12-4|TRBJ2-3|many|-|15
CASSLGRLGTDTQYF
TGTGCCAGCAGTTTGGGACGGCTGGGCACAGATACGCAGTATTTT
>TRBV29-1|TRBJ1-4|few|-|11
CSVSTNEKLFF
TGCAGCGTATCCACTAATGAAAAACTGTTTTTT
>TRBV7-9|TRBJ2-7|few|-|17
CASSLGGGGPDSYEQYF
TGTGCCAGCAGCTTAGGGGGTGGAGGGCCTGACTCCTACGAGCAGTACTTC
>TRBV9|TRBJ1-1|many|-|13
CASSVEGRTEAFF
TGTGCCAGCAGCGTAGAAGGGAGAACTGAAGCTTTCTTT
>TRBV28|TRBJ1-4|many|TRBD1|16
CASSLTFGQGSEKLFF
TGTGCCAGCAGTTTAACCTTCGGACAGGGTAGTGAAAAACTGTTTTTT
>TRBV27|TRBJ2-2|-|-|15
CASSSGQLRTGELFF
TGTGCCAGCAGCAGCGGACAGCTCCGCACCGGGGAGCTGTTTTTT
>TRBV5-6|TRBJ2-5|-|TRBD2|14
CASSREGGAETQYF
TGTGCCAGCAGTCGGGAGGGCGGGGCAGAGACCCAGTACTTC
>TRBV5-1|TRBJ2-7|-|TRBD1|16
CASSLYGGTGTYEQYF
TGCGCCAGCAGCCTCTACGGCGGGACAGGGACCTACGAGCAGTACTTC
>TRBV20-1|TRBJ2-3|many|-|12
CSATILTDTQYF
TGCAGTGCTACCATACTCACAGATACGCAGTATTTT
>TRBV7-9|TRBJ2-7|-|-|15
CASRLGSGRAYEQYF
TGTGCCAGCAGGCTAGGCTCGGGGCGGGCCTACGAGCAGTACTTC
>TRBV3-1|TRBJ1-1|many|-|15
CASSQVQLMNTKAFF
TGTGCCAGCAGCCAAGTTCAGCTCATGAACACTAAAGCTTTCTTT
>TRBV18|TRBJ2-3|few|TRBD2|17
CASSPPTGGASTDTQYF
TGTGCCAGCTCACCACCGACCGGGGGGGCTAGCACAGATACGCAGTATTTT
>TRBV20-1|TRBJ2-3|few|-|14
CSAKAGGVTDTQYF
TGCAGTGCTAAGGCAGGGGGGGTCACAGATACGCAGTATTTT
>TRBV2|TRBJ2-1|once|TRBD2|17
CASSEADGGSRYNEQFF
TGTGCCAGCAGTGAAGCGGATGGCGGGAGTCGCTACAATGAGCAGTTCTTC
>TRBV12-3/TRBV12-4|TRBJ2-3|many|-|14
CASGPNVGTDTQYF
TGTGCCAGCGGACCGAACGTCGGCACAGATACGCAGTATTTT
>TRBV20-1|TRBJ2-1|-|-|16
CSAIEIEALSYNEQFF
TGCAGTGCTATAGAAATAGAGGCCCTCTCCTACAATGAGCAGTTCTTC
>TRBV29-1|TRBJ1-6|few|-|12
CSVGRQGSPLHF
TGCAGCGTTGGGAGACAAGGGTCACCCCTCCACTTT
>TRBV20-1|TRBJ2-5|-|-|13
CSAPLTGPETQYF
TGCAGTGCCCCCCTGACTGGCCCAGAGACCCAGTACTTC